Here is one T cell receptor beta chain with its context. As part of sample collection, lesional scalp punch biopsies and peripheral blood were taken from alopecia areata patients. PBMC-derived CD4+ and CD8+ T cells were sorted. Trimming shortened V by 0 bases and J by 8 bases, and 7 bases separated the two germline ends. Germline V gene sequence: CDR1 SGHRS, CDR2 YFSETQ. This CDR3 spans 12 amino acids. Extracted RNA was reverse transcribed, and the resulting cDNA served as sequencing template. Sequencing used immunoSEQ multiplex PCR; TCRdb keeps in-frame clones, though not all of them. The sample includes 140,000 to 150,000 clones, about 60% of them seen just once. The record originates from a study of CD8+ T cells in alopecia areata.

The sequencing used CD4+ T cells sorted from blood, collected at week 0. This TCR was sampled from a human donor with alopecia areata. The chain uses TRBV5-1 and TRBJ2-3; D possibly matches TRBD1 or TRBD2 (6 bases each). CDR3 in DNA: TGCGCCAGCAGCTTGGAGGGGGGTACGCAGTATTTT. This sequence encodes CASSLEGGTQYF.